This T cell receptor (beta chain) derives from a study of blood T cell repertoires in COVID-19. TCRdb keeps only in-frame clones here, not all; method: immunoSEQ multiplex PCR. The table lists more than 200,000 clones, under 90% of them singletons. The CDR3 has 17 residues. Germline CDR1 MGHRA, CDR2 YSYEKL. V was pared by 5 bases and J by 0 bases, with 19 bases between. The clonotype comes from a man aged 60 to 69 with acute or convalescent COVID-19. The sequencing sample was made of peripheral blood. This chain uses TRBV4-1 with TRBJ1-1, with D maybe TRBD1 (6 bases). CDR3 DNA sequence: TGCGCCAGCAGCTACGGACTTAGGGGGGGGATGAACACTGAAGCTTTCTTT. Protein sequence: CASSYGLRGGMNTEAFF.